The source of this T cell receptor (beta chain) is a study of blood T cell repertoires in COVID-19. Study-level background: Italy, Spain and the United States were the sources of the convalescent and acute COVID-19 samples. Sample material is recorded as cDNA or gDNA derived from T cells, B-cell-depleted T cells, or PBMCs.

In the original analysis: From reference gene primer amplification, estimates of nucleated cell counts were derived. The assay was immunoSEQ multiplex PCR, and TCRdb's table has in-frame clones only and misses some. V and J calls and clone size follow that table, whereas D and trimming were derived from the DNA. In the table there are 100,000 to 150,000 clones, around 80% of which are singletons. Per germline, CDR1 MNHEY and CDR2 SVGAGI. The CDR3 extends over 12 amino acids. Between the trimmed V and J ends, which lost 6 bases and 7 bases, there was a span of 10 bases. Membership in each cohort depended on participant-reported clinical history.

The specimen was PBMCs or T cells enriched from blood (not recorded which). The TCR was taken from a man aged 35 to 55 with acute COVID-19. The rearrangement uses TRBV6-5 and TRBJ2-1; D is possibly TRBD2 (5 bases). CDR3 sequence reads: CASSPRENEQFF. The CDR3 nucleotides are TGTGCCAGCAGCCCCCGGGAAAATGAGCAGTTCTTC.